These T cell receptor beta chains were read from a single sample in a study of blood T cell repertoires in COVID-19. TCRdb's copy holds only in-frame clones and misses some; the assay was immunoSEQ multiplex PCR. Among 180,000 or so clones listed, over 70% were seen once. Sequencing was done on a sample of PBMCs or T cells enriched from blood (not recorded which). The source of these receptors is a man aged 50 or older who had recovered from COVID-19. CDR3s include the opening cysteine and the closing phenylalanine or tryptophan. The D gene is left open where the match is weak. Size is omitted from some rows. Given values are once, few, many or a class for expanded clones.

>once|17|TRBJ1-2|TRBD1|TRBV5-4
TGTGCCAGCAGCAAGCCCCGACAGGGGGGTAGTATGGATGGCTACACCTTC
CASSKPRQGGSMDGYTF
>.|18|TRBJ2-1|.|TRBV5-4
TGTGCCAGCAGCCCGCGTGGCGGGGGCCTCAGCTCCTACAATGAGCAGTTCTTC
CASSPRGGGLSSYNEQFF
>few|15|TRBJ1-1|.|TRBV19
TGTGCCAGTAGTATATCCGGGTCGAAGAACACTGAAGCTTTCTTT
CASSISGSKNTEAFF
>once|14|TRBJ1-3|TRBD1|TRBV28
TGTGCCAGCAATGGGGGACAGGGCGGAAACACCATATATTTT
CASNGGQGGNTIYF
>.|15|TRBJ2-7|.|TRBV7-3
TGTGCCAGCAGCTTAATGCCCCGGGAAGGCTACGAGCAGTACTTC
CASSLMPREGYEQYF
>.|14|TRBJ1-2|TRBD1|TRBV19
TGTGCCAGTACTCAGGACAGGCGGATGGGTGGCTACACCTTC
CASTQDRRMGGYTF
>.|21|TRBJ2-2|TRBD2|TRBV18
TGTGCCAGCTCACCACCCAGGGGACTAGCGGGAGGAGTCCCGAACACCGGGGAGCTGTTTTTT
CASSPPRGLAGGVPNTGELFF
>.|14|TRBJ1-1|.|TRBV5-4
TGTGCCAGCAATGAGTTCGGGGGGAACACTGAAGCTTTCTTT
CASNEFGGNTEAFF
>.|16|TRBJ1-1|TRBD1|TRBV15
TGTGCCACCAGCAGAGCCCTGACAGGGGTCGGCACTGAAGCTTTCTTT
CATSRALTGVGTEAFF
>.|14|TRBJ1-2|.|TRBV19
TGTGCCAGTAGTCCCCGGACAGCTAACTATGGCTACACCTTC
CASSPRTANYGYTF
>.|16|TRBJ2-2|TRBD2|TRBV11-2
TGTGCCAGCAGCTCCATAGCGGGAGCTATAACCGGGGAGCTGTTTTTT
CASSSIAGAITGELFF
>few|13|TRBJ1-6|.|TRBV7-8
TGTGCCAGCAGCTTGCCGCCGCGGGGCCGCCTCCACTTT
CASSLPPRGRLHF
>few|12|TRBJ2-1|TRBD2|TRBV12-5
TGTGCTAGTGCCTGGGAGGGGAATGAGCAGTTCTTC
CASAWEGNEQFF
>.|14|TRBJ1-5|.|TRBV28
TGTGCCAGCAGTCAACGACAGGGCAATCAGCCCCAGCATTTT
CASSQRQGNQPQHF
>.|15|TRBJ2-5|.|TRBV15
TGTGCCACCAGCAGAGCCTCCCCGGGTGGGGAGACCCAGTACTTC
CATSRASPGGETQYF
>.|15|TRBJ2-4|.|TRBV2
TGTGCCAGCAGTGAAGGGTCAGGGTCGATGAACATTCAGTACTTC
CASSEGSGSMNIQYF
>.|13|TRBJ2-2|.|TRBV11-2
TGTGCCAGCAGCTTAGGGGCTATTAGGGAGCTGTTTTTT
CASSLGAIRELFF
>.|14|TRBJ2-5|TRBD2|TRBV7-7
TGTGCTAGCAGCCGCGGACTAGCGGGAGAGACCCAGTACTTC
CASSRGLAGETQYF
>many|16|TRBJ2-1|TRBD1|TRBV6-6
TGTGCCAGCAGTCAGCCGGGGACAGGGGGCTACAATGAGCAGTTCTTC
CASSQPGTGGYNEQFF
>.|14|TRBJ2-7|TRBD2|TRBV6-2/TRBV6-3
TGTGCCAGCAGACCTGGGACTAGCGGGATCGAGCAGTACTTC
CASRPGTSGIEQYF
>.|16|TRBJ2-3|TRBD2|TRBV13
TGTGCCAGCAGCGGATTAGCGGGGGTGAGCACAGATACGCAGTATTTT
CASSGLAGVSTDTQYF
>.|13|TRBJ1-1|.|TRBV5-1
TGCGCCAGCAGCTTGCAGGGTAACACTGAAGCTTTCTTT
CASSLQGNTEAFF
>.|12|TRBJ1-2|.|TRBV3-1/TRBV3-2
TGTGCCAGCAGCCAAGATCCAGGAGGCTACACCTTC
CASSQDPGGYTF
>.|14|TRBJ2-3|TRBD2|TRBV10-3
TGTGCCATCAGTAGCGGGAGGGCCTTAGATACGCAGTATTTT
CAISSGRALDTQYF
>.|19|TRBJ1-5|TRBD1|TRBV11-2
TGTGCCAGCAGCAAAGCCCCAGGGCAGGGGGCCGTTAGCAATCAGCCCCAGCATTTT
CASSKAPGQGAVSNQPQHF
>.|15|TRBJ2-1|.|TRBV5-1
TGCGCCAGCAGCTTGTCCCCTATAGAAAACAATGAGCAGTTCTTC
CASSLSPIENNEQFF
>.|13|TRBJ1-5|.|TRBV11-3
TGTGCCAGAAGCCGGAGGAGCAATCAGCCCCAGCATTTT
CARSRRSNQPQHF
>once|19|TRBJ2-6|.|TRBV4-1
TGCGCCAGCAGCCAAAGCTCCCTTCCAGGGCCCTCTGGGGCCAACGTCCTGACTTTC
CASSQSSLPGPSGANVLTF
>.|13|TRBJ1-2|.|TRBV11-2
TGTGCCAGCACCCTCCCGCAGGCCTATGGCTACACCTTC
CASTLPQAYGYTF
>.|15|TRBJ2-1|TRBD1|TRBV5-6
TGTGCCAGCAGCGGCGGGACAGGGGTTATCGATGAGCAGTTCTTC
CASSGGTGVIDEQFF